These T cell receptor beta chains were read from a single sample in a study of blood T cell repertoires in COVID-19. Some clones are missing from TCRdb's copy, which holds only in-frame ones; the method was immunoSEQ multiplex PCR. The sample has around 110,000 clones, more than 80% seen once. Sequencing used peripheral blood. The receptors here all came from an older woman with acute or convalescent COVID-19. CDR3s include the opening cysteine and the closing phenylalanine or tryptophan. The order of the fields is V gene, CDR3 length, D gene, clone size, J gene, CDR3 DNA, CDR3 protein. A D gene is named only where the DNA matches it firmly. Clone size appears in some rows only: once, few, many, or a class for an expanded clone.

V: TRBV3-1/TRBV3-2; length: 14; D: .; size: .; J: TRBJ1-6; DNA: TGTGCCAGCAGCCGAGGGGGGGTCGATTCACCCCTCCACTTT; CDR3: CASSRGGVDSPLHF
V: TRBV10-2; length: 14; D: TRBD1; size: .; J: TRBJ1-5; DNA: TGCGCCAGCAGTCTAGGGGGCAGGGATCAGCCCCAGCATTTT; CDR3: CASSLGGRDQPQHF
V: TRBV2; length: 13; D: .; size: .; J: TRBJ2-5; DNA: TGTGCCAGTTTACTATTCGCACAAGAGACCCAGTACTTC; CDR3: CASLLFAQETQYF
V: TRBV9; length: 19; D: TRBD2; size: .; J: TRBJ2-2; DNA: TGTGCCAGCAGCGTAGCTACAGTCAGCGGGAGGCCCAACAACGGGGAGCTGTTTTTT; CDR3: CASSVATVSGRPNNGELFF
V: TRBV5-1; length: 14; D: TRBD1; size: once; J: TRBJ1-2; DNA: TGCGCCAGCAGCTTGGGGGACAGTCCCTATGGCTACACCTTC; CDR3: CASSLGDSPYGYTF
V: TRBV5-1; length: 16; D: TRBD2; size: .; J: TRBJ2-3; DNA: TGCGCCAGCAGCTTGTTAATAACGGGAGGGCCAGATACGCAGTATTTT; CDR3: CASSLLITGGPDTQYF
V: TRBV18; length: 16; D: TRBD1; size: once; J: TRBJ2-7; DNA: TGTGCCAGCTCACGTCAACCGGGACAGGAAATCTACGAGCAGTACTTC; CDR3: CASSRQPGQEIYEQYF
V: TRBV27; length: 13; D: .; size: .; J: TRBJ1-2; DNA: TGTGCCAGCAGGGGGGAGGGTCCTTCCCTCTACACCTTC; CDR3: CASRGEGPSLYTF
V: TRBV7-2; length: 18; D: TRBD1; size: .; J: TRBJ1-4; DNA: TGTGCCAGCAGCTCGAGCTCCGGGACAGGGACAACTAATGAAAAACTGTTTTTT; CDR3: CASSSSSGTGTTNEKLFF
V: TRBV7-8; length: 15; D: .; size: .; J: TRBJ2-1; DNA: TGTGCCAGCAGCTTGGAGGGACGTTGGTTGAATGAGCAGTTCTTC; CDR3: CASSLEGRWLNEQFF
V: TRBV25-1; length: 13; D: .; size: .; J: TRBJ1-1; DNA: TGTGCCAGCAGTGATTGGGTTAGTCTAGCGGCTTTCTTT; CDR3: CASSDWVSLAAFF
V: TRBV5-8; length: 15; D: TRBD1; size: .; J: TRBJ2-7; DNA: TGTGCCAGCAGCTTGGGGGACAGGGGTTTTTACGAGCAGTACTTC; CDR3: CASSLGDRGFYEQYF
V: TRBV4-2; length: 15; D: .; size: .; J: TRBJ1-4; DNA: TGTGCCAGCAGCCAAGGTCTCGCAACTAATGAAAAACTGTTTTTT; CDR3: CASSQGLATNEKLFF
V: TRBV5-6; length: 14; D: TRBD1; size: .; J: TRBJ1-1; DNA: TGTGCCAGCAGACTAGCAGGGGGCCGTACTGAAGCTTTCTTT; CDR3: CASRLAGGRTEAFF
V: TRBV29-1; length: 13; D: TRBD1; size: .; J: TRBJ1-2; DNA: TGCAGCGTCGTAACAGGGGGTGGTTATGGCTACACCTTC; CDR3: CSVVTGGGYGYTF
V: TRBV2; length: 16; D: TRBD2; size: .; J: TRBJ2-2; DNA: TGTGCCAGCAGGTGGCAACTAGCGGGGGATACCGGGGAGCTGTTTTTT; CDR3: CASRWQLAGDTGELFF
V: TRBV3-1/TRBV3-2; length: 12; D: TRBD2; size: .; J: TRBJ2-5; DNA: TGTGCCAGCAGCTGGGAGGGCGAGACCCAGTACTTC; CDR3: CASSWEGETQYF
V: TRBV7-9; length: 13; D: .; size: .; J: TRBJ1-1; DNA: TGTGCCAGCAGCGGCCCCGGGGGTTCTGAAGCTTTCTTT; CDR3: CASSGPGGSEAFF
V: TRBV30; length: 12; D: TRBD1; size: .; J: TRBJ1-1; DNA: TGTGCCTGGGCAGGGGGCTACGGTGAAGCTTTCTTT; CDR3: CAWAGGYGEAFF
V: TRBV2; length: 13; D: TRBD2; size: .; J: TRBJ2-5; DNA: TGTGCCAGCATAGCGGGACGGTTGGAGACCCAGTACTTC; CDR3: CASIAGRLETQYF
V: TRBV5-6; length: 16; D: TRBD1; size: .; J: TRBJ1-1; DNA: TGTGCCAGCAGCTTCGTGACAGGGCCAGGGGGCACTGAAGCTTTCTTT; CDR3: CASSFVTGPGGTEAFF
V: TRBV5-4; length: 14; D: TRBD2; size: .; J: TRBJ2-7; DNA: TGTGCCAGCAGCCCTGCCGGGACTAGCGGCGAGCAGTACTTC; CDR3: CASSPAGTSGEQYF
V: TRBV28; length: 15; D: .; size: .; J: TRBJ1-2; DNA: TGTGCCAGCAGTTTCGTTACAGGGTTCGACTATGGCTACACCTTC; CDR3: CASSFVTGFDYGYTF
V: TRBV7-9; length: 17; D: .; size: .; J: TRBJ1-3; DNA: TGTGCCCTGATTAAGAGGAACGGCCCAATCTCTGGAAACACCATATATTTT; CDR3: CALIKRNGPISGNTIYF
V: TRBV4-1; length: 17; D: .; size: .; J: TRBJ1-2; DNA: TGCGCCAGCAGCACCCGAGAGGGGCCCGGGGGGCTTGGTGGCTACACCTTC; CDR3: CASSTREGPGGLGGYTF
V: TRBV19; length: 17; D: TRBD1; size: .; J: TRBJ2-6; DNA: TGTGCCAGTAGTAAAACGGGACAGGGGATTGGGGCCAACGTCCTGACTTTC; CDR3: CASSKTGQGIGANVLTF
V: TRBV10-3; length: 14; D: TRBD1; size: .; J: TRBJ1-3; DNA: TGTGCCATCAAGCCGACAGGGAGTGGAAACACCATATATTTT; CDR3: CAIKPTGSGNTIYF
V: TRBV20-1; length: 12; D: .; size: .; J: TRBJ2-1; DNA: TGCAGTGCTAGTCCCCACGCGAATGAGCAGTTCTTC; CDR3: CSASPHANEQFF
V: TRBV2; length: 15; D: .; size: .; J: TRBJ2-1; DNA: TGTGCCAGCAAACGGATAGCGGAGTCCTACAATGAGCAGTTCTTC; CDR3: CASKRIAESYNEQFF
V: TRBV7-9; length: 17; D: TRBD1; size: .; J: TRBJ1-3; DNA: TGTGCCAGTGAACCGACAGGGCTAGATACCTCTGGAAACACCATATATTTT; CDR3: CASEPTGLDTSGNTIYF
V: TRBV7-8; length: 16; D: TRBD1; size: .; J: TRBJ1-1; DNA: TGTGCCAGCAGCTTAGGGTCGAGGGGGCTGGAAACTGAAGCTTTCTTT; CDR3: CASSLGSRGLETEAFF
V: TRBV27; length: 14; D: TRBD1; size: few; J: TRBJ1-5; DNA: TGTGCCAGCAGTTCTTGGACAGGGGGCCAGCCCCAGCATTTT; CDR3: CASSSWTGGQPQHF
V: TRBV20-1; length: 14; D: TRBD2; size: .; J: TRBJ2-1; DNA: TGCAGTGCTAGTGTAGGACTAGCGGGGGCCCTCCCGTTCTTC; CDR3: CSASVGLAGALPFF
V: TRBV9; length: 17; D: TRBD1; size: .; J: TRBJ1-4; DNA: TGTGCCAGCAGCCTTTCCCCGGTCGACAGGGTTAATGAAAAACTGTTTTTT; CDR3: CASSLSPVDRVNEKLFF
V: TRBV7-8; length: 15; D: TRBD1; size: .; J: TRBJ2-7; DNA: TGTGCCAGCAGCTTAACTACCGGGACAGTGTACGAGCAGTACTTC; CDR3: CASSLTTGTVYEQYF
V: TRBV21-1; length: 17; D: .; size: .; J: TRBJ1-5; DNA: TGTGCCAGCAGCAAAGACCGGGACAGCAATAGCAATCAGCCCCAGCATTTT; CDR3: CASSKDRDSNSNQPQHF